One and the same sample provided the 20 T cell receptor beta chains below, sequenced in a study of response to subunit inactivated influenza vaccine. In TCRdb, the RT-PCR reads were re-called with MiXCR into one record per CDR3 protein. The table lists some 500,000 distinct CDR3 sequences, about 15% of them singletons. This specimen consisted of CD4+ T cells sorted from PBMCs, obtained less than 30 months after vaccination. These receptors originate from a man between 50 and 69 years old who received an inactivated influenza vaccine.

This clonotype was recorded many times. The chain links TRBV20-1 to TRBJ2-5, with 9 bases fitting TRBD2. The germline V gene has CDR1 DFQATT and CDR2 SNEGSKA (reference sequence). Trimming took 2 bases from V and 5 from J; bases not matched to a gene: 12. This CDR3 is built from 16 residues. The CDR3, as DNA: TGCAGTGCTAGACCTCTAATGGGGACTAGCCTTGAGACCCAGTACTTC. It codes for CSARPLMGTSLETQYF.

The chain recombines TRBV10-2 with TRBJ1-1; a weak D match, TRBD1 (6 bases). This CDR3 region has 14 residues. V lost 7 bases to trimming and J lost 4 bases, with 16 bases between them. Germline V gene sequence: CDR1 WSHSY, CDR2 SAAADI. The CDR3 coding sequence is TGCGCCAGCAACCGAGGGCAGGGGATCACTGAAGCTTTCTTT. This encodes CASNRGQGITEAFF.

This clonotype occurred a few times. This chain joins TRBV6-2 or TRBV6-3 and TRBJ2-7; 7 bases are a match to TRBD1. J was trimmed by 0 bases and V by 0 bases; bases with no gene match: 5. CDR1 and CDR2 from the germline V gene are MNHEY and SVGEGT. This CDR3 has 16 amino acids. CDR3 nucleotide sequence: TGTGCCAGCAGTTACTCGGGACAGAACCCCTCCTACGAGCAGTACTTC. It yields the protein CASSYSGQNPSYEQYF.

V is TRBV28 and J is TRBJ1-6; possibly TRBD1 for D (5 bases). The CDR3 is 14 residues long. The V gene lost 11 bases and the J gene lost 5 bases, with 16 bases spanning the gap. The germline V gene has CDR1 MDHEN and CDR2 SYDVKM. The CDR3 DNA reads as TGTGCCTATCGCGACAGCTCGAATAATTCACCCCTCCACTTT. It yields the protein CAYRDSSNNSPLHF.

This clonotype was counted only a few times. The rearrangement uses TRBV12-3 or TRBV12-4 and TRBJ2-7; TRBD1 matches 8 bases. Trimming at V came to 5 bases and at J to 2 bases, leaving 8 bases not matched to a gene. This CDR3 comprises 15 residues. The CDR3 bases are TGTGCCAGCAGTGTAAGACAGGGGAGCGCCTACGAGCAGTACTTC. Its translation: CASSVRQGSAYEQYF.

This clonotype was detected a few times. This chain uses TRBV9 with TRBJ2-3, with unresolved D. CDR1 and CDR2 from the germline V gene are SGDLS and YYNGEE. The V and J ends lost 0 bases and 3 bases respectively, with 2 bases between them. The CDR3 length is 12 residues. The CDR3 bases are TGTGCCAGCAGCGTAGAAACAGATACGCAGTATTTT. Translating gives CASSVETDTQYF.

The chain links TRBV7-8 to TRBJ2-2; possible D gene TRBD2, 6 bases. Germline V gene sequence: CDR1 SGHVS, CDR2 FQNEAQ. With 5 bases removed from V and 3 bases from J, the gap between germline ends came to 13 bases. The CDR3 consists of 15 residues. The CDR3 sequence is CASSITGEDTGELFF. CDR3 DNA sequence: TGTGCCAGCAGCATCACTGGGGAGGACACCGGGGAGCTGTTTTTT.

On this clonotype: At one of its ends the junction is not consistent with the germline gene, which may arise from a read error. The chain joins TRBV10-3 to TRBJ1-4; D is unclear. This CDR3 is 13 amino acids long. The germline V gene encodes CDR1 ENHRY and CDR2 SYGVKD. Here the CDR3 DNA reads TGTGTCATCTCCGAACAGTTTAATGAAAAACTGTTTTTT. It translates to CVISEQFNEKLFF.

V and J are TRBV5-1 and TRBJ2-3; 7 bases match TRBD1. After removal of 4 bases from V and 0 bases from J, the junction contained 5 bases not matched to a gene. The CDR3 totals 15 residues. The germline gives CDR1 SGHRS, CDR2 YFSETQ. The CDR3 nucleotides read TGCGCCAGCAGCCATGGGACAGCGAGCACAGATACGCAGTATTTT. This translates into CASSHGTASTDTQYF.

Here the CDR3 reads CASSLSGAFSGANVLTF. CDR3 DNA sequence: TGCGCCAGCAGCTTATCAGGGGCTTTCTCTGGGGCCAACGTCCTGACTTTC. This chain uses TRBV5-1 with TRBJ2-6, with D possibly being TRBD1 (6 bases). The ends were cut back, 2 bases at V and 0 bases at J, with 12 bases in the middle. Germline V lookup: CDR1 SGHRS, CDR2 YFSETQ. The CDR3 length is 17 residues.

The chain carries TRBV20-1 and TRBJ2-1, with TRBD2 matching 12 bases. This CDR3 spans 16 amino acids. The junction had 4 bases not matched to a gene; V was cut back by 0 bases and J by 4 bases. CDR1 and CDR2 (germline): DFQATT, SNEGSKA (reference sequence). CDR3 bases: TGCAGTGCTAGAGAATCTAGCGGGAGGGTATACAATGAGCAGTTCTTC. Translation: CSARESSGRVYNEQFF.

This clonotype showed up many times. The chain couples TRBV3-1 to TRBJ1-1; 7 nucleotides align to TRBD1. The CDR3 spans 14 residues. V lost 5 bases and J lost 5; bases outside the gene matches: 8. CDR1 LGHDT and CDR2 YNNKEL come from the germline V gene (reference sequence). The CDR3 protein is CASSFTGVGTEAFF. The DNA of the CDR3 is TGTGCCAGCAGCTTCACAGGGGTTGGGACTGAAGCTTTCTTT.

A remark on this clonotype: This may come from a read error, since a much larger clone is one base off. This chain uses TRBV15 with TRBJ1-2; D uncertain. Germline V lookup: CDR1 LNHNV, CDR2 YYDKDF (reference sequence). The ends were cut back, 3 bases at V and 0 bases at J, with 8 bases in the middle. This CDR3 is 14 amino acids long. The CDR3 region has the DNA TGTGCCACCAGCAGGGGTCTCTCTAACTATGGCTACACCTTC. Translation gives CATSRGLSNYGYTF.

A few counts support this clonotype. The rearrangement links TRBV5-4 to TRBJ1-4; 10 bases match TRBD1. CDR3 length: 15 amino acids. V lost 5 bases and J lost 3; bases outside the gene matches: 4. Germline V CDR1 and CDR2: SGHNT, YYREEE (reference sequence). The CDR3 coding sequence is TGTGCCAGCAGAGATGGGACAGGGGCTAATGAAAAACTGTTTTTT. Translation gives CASRDGTGANEKLFF. The full variable domain, in which reference TRBV5-4 and TRBJ1-4 provide the parts outside the CDR3, is ETGVTQSPTHLIKTRGQQVTLRCSSQSGHNTVSWYQQALGQGPQFIFQYYREEENGRGNFPPRFSGLQFPNYSSELNVNALELDDSALYLCASRDGTGANEKLFFGSGTQLSVL.

The CDR3 DNA sequence: TGTGCCAGCAGCTTGGCCGGAGGCCCGTCTTCCTATGGCTACACCTTC. Translated: CASSLAGGPSSYGYTF. The V call is TRBV5-5, the J call TRBJ1-2; D is ambiguous. This CDR3 region has 16 residues. Trimming removed 0 bases at V and 4 bases at J, with 16 bases between. From germline, CDR1 is SGHKS and CDR2 YYEKEE (reference sequence).

This clonotype was observed a handful of times. This rearrangement joins TRBV7-2 to TRBJ2-1, with D tentatively TRBD2 (6 bases). Trimming took off 4 bases at V and 4 bases at J, with 11 bases between the two ends. Germline V gene sequence: CDR1 SGHTA, CDR2 FQGNSA. There are 14 residues in the CDR3. Here the CDR3 DNA reads TGTGCCAGCAGCTCTCGGGAGATTTACAATGAGCAGTTCTTC. As protein: CASSSREIYNEQFF.

V is TRBV28 and J is TRBJ2-5; D possibly corresponds to TRBD1 (5 bases). Germline V gene lookup returns CDR1 MDHEN and CDR2 SYDVKM. V dropped 10 bases and J dropped 1 base, with 10 bases sitting between them. This CDR3 region has 12 residues. This CDR3 reads CATRQIQETQYF. CDR3 coding DNA: TGTGCCACAAGACAGATCCAAGAGACCCAGTACTTC.

V gene TRBV20-1 combines with J gene TRBJ2-3, with 7 bases that match TRBD2. V trimming: 7 bases; J trimming: 1 base; junction bases outside the gene matches: 17. The CDR3 length is 17 residues. Germline values: CDR1 DFQATT, CDR2 SNEGSKA (reference sequence). The CDR3: CSVRRWEGRGRTDTQYF. The CDR3 region has the DNA TGCAGTGTCCGGAGGTGGGAAGGGAGGGGCCGCACAGATACGCAGTATTTT.

The chain links TRBV20-1 to TRBJ2-1; weak D call: TRBD2 (6 bases). CDR3 length: 15 amino acids. The V gene's germline CDR1 is DFQATT and CDR2 SNEGSKA (reference sequence). Deletions cut 3 bases from V and 2 bases from J, with 14 bases between. CDR3 region: CSARWLANTYNEQFF. The CDR3, as DNA: TGCAGTGCTAGGTGGCTAGCGAATACCTACAATGAGCAGTTCTTC.

The gene calls are TRBV19 and TRBJ2-3; D might be TRBD2 (6 bases). Germline CDR1 reads LNHDA; CDR2 reads SQIVND (reference sequence). Trimming cost V 6 bases and J 5 bases, with 18 bases left between them. This CDR3 spans 15 amino acids. In DNA form, the CDR3 reads TGTGCCAGTAGAAGTTTCGGGACTCCTGAAGATACGCAGTATTTT. Translation: CASRSFGTPEDTQYF.